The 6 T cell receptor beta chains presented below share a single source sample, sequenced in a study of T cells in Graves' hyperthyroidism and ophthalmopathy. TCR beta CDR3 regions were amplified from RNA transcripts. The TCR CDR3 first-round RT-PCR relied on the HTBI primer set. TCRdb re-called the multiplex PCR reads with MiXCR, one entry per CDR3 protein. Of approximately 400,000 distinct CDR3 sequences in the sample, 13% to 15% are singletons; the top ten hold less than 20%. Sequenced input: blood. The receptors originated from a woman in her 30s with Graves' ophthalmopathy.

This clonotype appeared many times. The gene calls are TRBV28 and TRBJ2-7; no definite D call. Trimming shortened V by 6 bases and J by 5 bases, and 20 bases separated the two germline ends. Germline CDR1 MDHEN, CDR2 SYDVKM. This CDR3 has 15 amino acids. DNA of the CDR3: TGTGCCAGCAGCCCCCGAGGCCTATCTCCCAACGAGCAGTACTTC. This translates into CASSPRGLSPNEQYF.

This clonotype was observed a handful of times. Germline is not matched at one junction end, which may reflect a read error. The CDR3 spells CVSSSAPNRPPETQYF. The CDR3 DNA is TGTGTCAGCAGTTCAGCACCTAATCGTCCCCCAGAGACCCAGTACTTC. The chain employs TRBV12-3 or TRBV12-4 and TRBJ2-5; no reliable D call. The CDR3 is made up of 16 amino acids.

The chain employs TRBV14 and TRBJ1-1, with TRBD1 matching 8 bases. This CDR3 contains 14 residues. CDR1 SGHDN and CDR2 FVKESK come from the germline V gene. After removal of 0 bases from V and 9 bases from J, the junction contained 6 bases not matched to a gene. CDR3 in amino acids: CASSQDYRRGQAFF. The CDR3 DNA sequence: TGTGCCAGCAGCCAAGATTATCGCAGGGGGCAAGCTTTCTTT.

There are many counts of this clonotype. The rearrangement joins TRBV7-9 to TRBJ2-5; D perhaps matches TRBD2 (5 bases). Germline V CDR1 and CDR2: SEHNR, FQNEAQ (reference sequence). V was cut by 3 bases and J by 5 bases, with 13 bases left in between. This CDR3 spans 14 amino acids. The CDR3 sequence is CASSFESSRETQYF. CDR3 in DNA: TGTGCCAGCAGCTTTGAGTCTAGCCGGGAGACCCAGTACTTC.

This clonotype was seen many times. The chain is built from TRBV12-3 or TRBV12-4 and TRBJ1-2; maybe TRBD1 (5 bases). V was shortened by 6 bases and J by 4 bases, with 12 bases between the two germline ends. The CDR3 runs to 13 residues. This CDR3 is CASSDQGSYGYTF. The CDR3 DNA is TGTGCCAGCAGCGATCAGGGAAGCTATGGCTACACCTTC.

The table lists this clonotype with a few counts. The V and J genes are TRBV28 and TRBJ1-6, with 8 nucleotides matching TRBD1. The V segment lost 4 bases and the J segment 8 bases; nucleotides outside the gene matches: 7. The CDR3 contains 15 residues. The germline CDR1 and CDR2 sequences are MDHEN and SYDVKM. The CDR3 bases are TGTGCCAGCAGTTCACAGGGGGATCAAGATTCACCCCTCCACTTT. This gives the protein CASSSQGDQDSPLHF.